A selection of T cell receptor beta chains follows, all from one sample in a study of T cells after somatic rescue of genetic block. This table comes from immunoSEQ multiplex PCR, and its TCRdb copy is limited to in-frame clones, with some not included. This repertoire shows approximately 67,000 clones, roughly 94% found once; its top ten account for 3%. The sequencing input was peripheral blood mononuclear cells (PBMCs). All receptors derive from a middle-aged man. CDR3s include the opening cysteine and the closing phenylalanine or tryptophan. The D gene is left open where the match is weak.

. TRBJ2-2 TRBV27 CASSFAGGINTGELFF TGTGCCAGCAGTTTTGCCGGGGGCATAAACACCGGGGAGCTGTTTTTT
TRBD1 TRBJ1-5 TRBV19 CASAGQGGNQPQHF TGTGCCAGTGCTGGACAGGGGGGCAATCAGCCCCAGCATTTT
. TRBJ2-7 TRBV27 CASSPEDSSSYEQYF TGTGCCAGCAGTCCCGAGGACAGCAGCTCCTACGAGCAGTACTTC
. TRBJ2-2 TRBV7-2 CASSLAGTNTGELFF TGTGCCAGCAGCTTAGCGGGAACGAACACCGGGGAGCTGTTTTTT
. TRBJ2-4 TRBV1 CTSSQEISGGWNIQYF TGCACCAGCAGCCAGGAAATTAGCGGGGGTTGGAACATTCAGTACTTC
. TRBJ2-4 TRBV28 CASSPESIAKNIQYF TGTGCCAGCAGCCCTGAGTCCATAGCCAAAAACATTCAGTACTTC
TRBD1 TRBJ1-2 TRBV27 CASSRFRGQGAGGYTF TGTGCCAGCAGTCGCTTCCGAGGACAGGGGGCAGGGGGCTACACCTTC
. TRBJ1-3 TRBV7-9 CASSPGFRRRGRKGNTIYF TGTGCCAGCAGCCCTGGTTTCCGGCGACGGGGGCGGAAAGGAAACACCATATATTTT
TRBD1 TRBJ1-5 TRBV11-2 CASSWRTGNQPQHF TGTGCCAGCAGCTGGAGGACAGGGAATCAGCCCCAGCATTTT
TRBD2 TRBJ2-1 TRBV19 CASSPPSGIFSELDEQFF TGTGCCAGTAGCCCCCCCAGCGGGATATTTTCAGAGTTGGATGAGCAGTTCTTC
. TRBJ2-2 TRBV18 CASSPPMVRELFF TGTGCCAGCTCACCACCTATGGTTAGGGAGCTGTTTTTT
. TRBJ1-1 TRBV28 CATSINPRVNTEAFF TGTGCCACCTCTATAAATCCGAGGGTGAACACTGAAGCTTTCTTT
TRBD1 TRBJ1-5 TRBV4-3 CASSQDTGVQPQHF TGCGCCAGCAGCCAAGATACAGGGGTTCAGCCCCAGCATTTT
. TRBJ1-2 TRBV12-5 CASGSGEGVTSNYGYTF TGTGCTAGTGGTTCAGGGGAGGGGGTGACTTCTAACTATGGCTACACCTTC
. TRBJ2-7 TRBV5-4 CASSPGLSSYEQYF TGTGCCAGCAGCCCGGGACTCAGCTCCTACGAGCAGTACTTC
TRBD1 TRBJ1-2 TRBV9 CASSRDSYGYTF TGTGCCAGCAGCAGGGACAGCTATGGCTACACCTTC
. TRBJ2-7 TRBV4-1 CASSQAKGHSSYEQYF TGCGCCAGCAGCCAAGCTAAAGGACATAGCTCCTACGAGCAGTACTTC
. TRBJ2-7 TRBV7-9 CASSLDSVSYEQYF TGTGCCAGCAGCTTAGACTCTGTCTCCTACGAGCAGTACTTC
. TRBJ2-7 TRBV6-5 CASSSRFYEQYF TGTGCCAGCAGCTCCCGCTTCTACGAGCAGTACTTC
. TRBJ2-5 TRBV30 CAWNGGRQHETQYF TGTGCCTGGAATGGGGGTCGCCAACATGAGACCCAGTACTTC
. TRBJ2-2 TRBV5-1 CASSFRGAPNTGELFF TGCGCCAGCAGCTTTCGGGGGGCGCCTAACACCGGGGAGCTGTTTTTT
TRBD2 TRBJ2-2 TRBV7-9 CASRGWKRGNTGELFF TGTGCCAGCAGGGGGTGGAAGCGGGGAAACACCGGGGAGCTGTTTTTT
TRBD1 TRBJ1-6 TRBV7-9 CASRPGTGSLNSPLHF TGTGCCAGCAGACCTGGGACAGGCTCTCTTAATTCACCCCTCCACTTT